The clone carrying this TCR beta chain appeared a few times. These data belong to a study of regulatory T cells in long-lasting Graves disease. This CDR3 region has 15 residues. Germline assignment: CDR1 LGHDT and CDR2 YNNKEL (reference sequence). V was pared by 0 bases and J by 4 bases, with 12 bases between. Arm-PCR of CDR3 regions with iRepertoire HTBI primers generated TCR beta libraries. TCRdb called the multiplex PCR reads again in MiXCR, with one record for every CDR3 protein. In the table there are roughly 400,000 distinct CDR3 sequences, around 21% of which are singletons. Stated time point: persistent/refractory GD, antithyroid drugs over 5 years with positive TRAb. PBMC-extracted RNA yielded the TCR library. Graves' disease diagnosis used American Thyroid Association guidelines.

The sample was peripheral blood mononuclear cells (PBMCs), taken when the disease was refractory, from a patient treated with antithyroid drugs. This chain connects TRBV3-1 to TRBJ1-2; D ambiguous. The receptor was derived from a female donor with Graves disease. CDR3 region: CASSQDPRNTYGYTF. The CDR3, as DNA: TGTGCCAGCAGCCAAGACCCCAGGAACACCTATGGCTACACCTTC.